These 29 T cell receptor beta chains were all obtained from the same sample, sequenced in a study of T cell repertoires in cytomegalovirus infection. TCRdb called the reads again in MiXCR, with one record for every CDR3 protein. This sample yields around 310,000 distinct CDR3 sequences, of which under 35% are seen a single time; around 18% belongs to the top ten. Their antigens are not known. The sample consisted of cultured PBMCs, taken from culture after CMV antigen stimulation. These receptors originate from a human donor in good health (CMV status not recorded). Some clones in this sample may be carry-over from other donors' samples.

The table lists this clonotype with a few counts. The chain links TRBV19 to TRBJ1-2; 12 bases agree with TRBD1. The CDR3 has 16 residues. The V and J ends lost 7 bases and 4 bases, in that order; junction bases with no gene match: 10. In germline, CDR1 is LNHDA, CDR2 SQIVND (reference sequence). Written as DNA, the CDR3 is TGTGCCAGTAACCCACCGGGACAGGGGGCGGTCTATGGCTACACCTTC. Amino acids: CASNPPGQGAVYGYTF.

This clonotype was seen only a few times. The J gene is TRBJ2-2, the V gene TRBV10-3, with a tentative D call TRBD1 (6 bases). Trimming took 0 bases from V and 1 from J, leaving 9 bases between them. The CDR3 runs 16 residues. The V gene's germline CDR1 is ENHRY and CDR2 SYGVKD. CDR3 protein: CAISESGQLNTGELFF. The CDR3 bases are TGTGCCATCAGTGAGTCTGGACAGTTGAACACCGGGGAGCTGTTTTTT.

The V call is TRBV11-2, the J call TRBJ2-5, with D perhaps matching TRBD1 (6 bases). Germline assignment: CDR1 SGHAT and CDR2 FQNNGV. This CDR3 is 14 amino acids long. The germline V and J ends were trimmed by 7 bases and 3 bases, with 15 bases remaining between them. For the CDR3, the DNA is TGTGCCAGCAACTTTTGGGGGCGTAAAGAGACCCAGTACTTC. Its protein product is CASNFWGRKETQYF.

This clonotype was counted only a few times. The chain joins TRBV19 to TRBJ2-7; 9 bases line up with TRBD1. This CDR3 contains 15 residues. Germline CDR1 is LNHDA and CDR2 is SQIVND (reference sequence). Losses at the gene ends were 5 bases for V and 2 bases for J; bases not matched to a gene: 7. This chain's CDR3 is CASSVTGGSAYEQYF. The CDR3 nucleotides are TGTGCCAGTAGTGTCACAGGGGGCTCTGCCTACGAGCAGTACTTC.

This chain uses TRBV12-3 or TRBV12-4 with TRBJ2-1, with D maybe TRBD2 (6 bases). V lost 6 bases, J lost 9 bases, and 15 bases lay in between. CDR3 length equals 13 residues. The CDR3, as DNA: TGTGCCAGCAGGACCTCCCCGGGACTTGAGCAGTTCTTC. This sequence encodes CASRTSPGLEQFF.

This clonotype was observed at least ten times. The rearrangement links TRBV7-8 to TRBJ1-4; D gene ambiguous. This CDR3 region has 17 residues. The germline V and J ends were trimmed by 3 bases and 7 bases, with 21 bases remaining between them. Germline CDR1 is SGHVS and CDR2 is FQNEAQ. The CDR3 nucleotides read TGTGCCAGCAGCTTTGGCAGTTTGGGGAGAGGATTTGAAAAACTGTTTTTT. Encoded protein: CASSFGSLGRGFEKLFF.

This clonotype was seen many times. The chain is built from TRBV7-9 and TRBJ1-1; unclear D gene. The CDR3 is made up of 14 amino acids. The germline V gene has CDR1 SEHNR and CDR2 FQNEAQ (reference sequence). V shed 1 base and J shed 2 bases, with 8 bases lying between them. CDR3 amino acids: CASSLERVNTEAFF. The CDR3 DNA follows: TGTGCCAGCAGCTTAGAGAGGGTTAACACTGAAGCTTTCTTT. Variable domain in full (rest from reference TRBV7-9 and TRBJ1-1): DTGVSQNPRHKITKRGQNVTFRCDPISEHNRLYWYRQTLGQGPEFLTYFQNEAQLEKSRLLSDRFSAERPKGSFSTLEIQRTEQGDSAMYLCASSLERVNTEAFFGQGTRLTVV.

This chain links TRBV7-9 with TRBJ2-3; TRBD2 is a possible D gene (6 bases). CDR1 SEHNR and CDR2 FQNEAQ come from the germline V gene (reference sequence). This CDR3 has 15 amino acids. V lost 7 bases and J lost 5, with 19 bases in between. The CDR3 DNA reads TGTGCCAGCACCCCCGGAGGGGACGGTCTAGATACGCAGTATTTT. Protein: CASTPGGDGLDTQYF.

This sequence joins TRBV19 and TRBJ2-7; the match to TRBD1 covers 8 bases. The CDR3 is 16 residues long. Germline assignment: CDR1 LNHDA and CDR2 SQIVND (reference sequence). After removal of 3 bases from V and 3 bases from J, the junction contained 10 bases not matched to a gene. This CDR3 reads CASSMRFVGTGYEQYF. The CDR3, as DNA: TGTGCCAGTAGTATGAGGTTCGTTGGGACAGGCTACGAGCAGTACTTC.

Turning to this clonotype: A read error may account for a junction end that differs from germline. V gene TRBV6-5 combines with J gene TRBJ2-7, with TRBD1 matching 9 bases. The germline V gene encodes CDR1 MNHEY and CDR2 SVGAGI. This CDR3 comprises 14 residues. CDR3 sequence reads: CASERTGEYDERYF. Here the CDR3 DNA reads TGTGCCAGCGAAAGGACAGGGGAGTACGACGAGCGGTACTTC.

This clonotype was counted only a few times. The chain uses TRBV7-8 and TRBJ2-7; D gene uncertain. Germline CDR1 is SGHVS and CDR2 is FQNEAQ. This CDR3 contains 12 residues. The germline V and J ends were trimmed by 11 bases and 1 base, with 12 bases remaining between them. CDR3 DNA sequence: TGTGCCTCTCGAACGTCGTCCTACGAGCAGTACTTC. This gives the protein CASRTSSYEQYF.

The chain combines TRBV4-1 with TRBJ1-1; the D gene is possibly TRBD1 (6 bases). Trimming left V 1 base short and J 7 bases short, with 10 bases between. From germline, CDR1 is MGHRA and CDR2 YSYEKL. This CDR3 is 13 amino acids long. CDR3 sequence reads: CASSQGGQREAFF. The CDR3 region has the DNA TGCGCCAGCAGCCAAGGAGGACAGCGTGAAGCTTTCTTT.

There are many counts of this clonotype. The chain carries TRBV24-1 and TRBJ1-5; D might be TRBD1 (5 bases). The CDR3 contains 16 residues. Per the germline V gene, CDR1 is KGHDR and CDR2 is SFDVKD. The ends were cut back, 3 bases at V and 3 bases at J, with 14 bases in the middle. The CDR3 DNA follows: TGTGCCACCAGTGATGCCCGGCAGGGCGACAATCAGCCCCAGCATTTT. This gives the protein CATSDARQGDNQPQHF.

This clonotype was recorded a few times. The J gene is TRBJ1-5, the V gene TRBV10-3; D not certain. Germline V gene lookup returns CDR1 ENHRY and CDR2 SYGVKD. CDR3 size: 16 residues. V lost 3 bases and J lost 2, with 14 bases in between. The CDR3 loop is CAISDRQVGGNQPQHF. The DNA for the CDR3 is TGTGCCATCAGTGATAGGCAGGTCGGTGGCAATCAGCCCCAGCATTTT.

This clonotype was counted once. The chain has TRBV7-9 and TRBJ1-1; 7 bases agree with TRBD1. The V gene's germline CDR1 is SEHNR and CDR2 FQNEAQ (reference sequence). V shed 5 bases, J shed 4 bases, and the junction held 22 bases outside the gene matches. The CDR3 contains 19 residues. CDR3 sequence reads: CASSPRLTGLVEGTTEAFF. CDR3 coding DNA: TGTGCCAGCAGCCCCCGCCTGACAGGGTTGGTCGAGGGTACCACTGAAGCTTTCTTT.

This sequence joins TRBV19 and TRBJ2-5, with 7 bases that match TRBD2. V lost 1 base and J lost 3; bases outside the gene matches: 2. The CDR3 extends over 14 amino acids. In germline, CDR1 is LNHDA, CDR2 SQIVND (reference sequence). The CDR3 protein is CASSIAAGKETQYF. CDR3 bases: TGTGCCAGTAGTATAGCAGCGGGAAAAGAGACCCAGTACTTC.

This clonotype occurred a few times. The V call is TRBV5-4, the J call TRBJ2-1, with 9 bases fitting TRBD2. Germline CDR1 reads SGHNT; CDR2 reads YYREEE (reference sequence). The CDR3 sequence is 15 residues long. V was pared by 0 bases and J by 9 bases, with 7 bases of the junction left unmatched. DNA for the CDR3: TGTGCCAGCAGCTTGGGAGGGACTAGCAGTAGTGAGCAGTTCTTC. Translating it yields CASSLGGTSSSEQFF.

The chain couples TRBV7-2 to TRBJ2-3; TRBD2 aligns across 14 bases. With 5 bases clipped from V and 3 bases from J, the junction kept 4 bases outside the gene matches. This CDR3 comprises 16 residues. In germline, CDR1 is SGHTA, CDR2 FQGNSA. The CDR3 region has the DNA TGTGCCAGCAGCGGTTGGACTAGCGGGAGGACAGATACGCAGTATTTT. It translates to CASSGWTSGRTDTQYF.

This sequence joins TRBV19 and TRBJ1-2, with TRBD1 as a possible D gene (5 bases). CDR1 is LNHDA, CDR2 SQIVND, per germline (reference sequence). The V gene lost 3 bases and the J gene lost 3 bases, with 17 bases spanning the gap. This CDR3 has 16 residues. The CDR3 loop reads CASSMRGRDGDYGYTF. The CDR3 DNA sequence: TGTGCCAGTAGTATGCGAGGTCGGGACGGAGACTATGGCTACACCTTC.

This rearrangement joins TRBV28 to TRBJ1-1; 7 nucleotides match TRBD1. V lost 5 bases to trimming and J lost 0 bases; unmatched junction nucleotides: 6. This CDR3 region has 15 residues. CDR1 is MDHEN, CDR2 SYDVKM, per germline. CDR3 DNA: TGTGCCAGCAGTGCCGGGGACAGACTGAACACTGAAGCTTTCTTT. Translated, it gives CASSAGDRLNTEAFF.

V is TRBV28 and J is TRBJ1-5; 10 nucleotides agree with TRBD1. The CDR3 covers 15 residues. The V gene end was trimmed by 3 bases and the J gene end by 7 bases; junction bases not matched to a gene: 6. Germline CDR1 is MDHEN and CDR2 is SYDVKM. CDR3: CASSFSDRGEQPQHF. The DNA of the CDR3 is TGTGCCAGCAGTTTCTCGGACAGGGGGGAACAGCCCCAGCATTTT.

This clonotype was recorded a few times. The genes are TRBV10-3 and TRBJ2-1; D may match TRBD1 or TRBD2 (5 bases each). This CDR3 comprises 13 residues. The V end lost 0 bases, the J end lost 8 bases, and 8 bases lay between the germline ends. Germline V CDR1 and CDR2: ENHRY, SYGVKD. The CDR3 spells CAISESGDDEQFF. The DNA for the CDR3 is TGTGCCATCAGTGAGTCCGGGGACGATGAGCAGTTCTTC.

CDR3 residues: CASSQGGASYNYGYTF. CDR3 bases: TGTGCCAGCAGCCAGGGGGGGGCCTCGTATAACTATGGCTACACCTTC. The chain employs TRBV7-9 and TRBJ1-2; 7 bases map to TRBD1. V gave up 5 bases and J gave up 1 base; unmatched junction bases: 10. Germline V gene sequence: CDR1 SEHNR, CDR2 FQNEAQ (reference sequence). The CDR3 is 16 residues long. The full variable domain, with the rest looked up from reference TRBV7-9 and TRBJ1-2, is DTGVSQNPRHKITKRGQNVTFRCDPISEHNRLYWYRQTLGQGPEFLTYFQNEAQLEKSRLLSDRFSAERPKGSFSTLEIQRTEQGDSAMYLCASSQGGASYNYGYTFGSGTRLTVV.

This clonotype has a handful of counts. CDR3 region: CASSPPGTFYNEQFF. The CDR3 DNA reads as TGTGCCAGCAGCCCTCCAGGGACTTTCTACAATGAGCAGTTCTTC. The V gene is TRBV7-9, the J gene TRBJ2-1; a possible D gene is TRBD2 (6 bases). CDR3 length: 15 residues. The V gene lost 5 bases and the J gene lost 3 bases, with 14 bases spanning the gap. CDR1 is SEHNR and CDR2 is FQNEAQ in the germline V gene (reference sequence).

The sample holds many counts of this clonotype. The chain couples TRBV30 to TRBJ2-1, with 9 positions matching TRBD2. The V segment lost 1 base and the J segment 0 bases; nucleotides outside the gene matches: 13. The CDR3 contains 19 residues. Germline CDR1 is GTSNPN and CDR2 is SVGIG (reference sequence). CDR3 DNA sequence: TGTGCCTGGAGTGCGCCGGGACTAGCATTAAGGAGCTCCTACAATGAGCAGTTCTTC. Translation: CAWSAPGLALRSSYNEQFF. The variable domain in full, completed from reference TRBV30 and TRBJ2-1, reads SQTIHQWPATLVQPVGSPLSLECTVEGTSNPNLYWYRQAAGRGLQLLFYSVGIGQISSEVPQNLSASRPQDRQFILSSKKLLLSDSGFYLCAWSAPGLALRSSYNEQFFGPGTRLTVL.

The chain uses TRBV6-5 and TRBJ2-1, with 9 positions matching TRBD2. The CDR3 spans 13 residues. V shed 8 bases, J shed 9 bases, and the junction held 8 bases outside the gene matches. Germline CDR1 reads MNHEY; CDR2 reads SVGAGI. The CDR3 sequence is CASRRGGLREQFF. The CDR3 region has the DNA TGTGCCAGCCGGCGGGGGGGGTTACGTGAGCAGTTCTTC.

V usage is TRBV15 and J usage is TRBJ1-5; 7 nucleotides match TRBD1. The ends lost 0 bases at V and 3 bases at J; junction bases unmatched: 2. Per germline, CDR1 LNHNV and CDR2 YYDKDF (reference sequence). There are 15 residues in the CDR3. The CDR3 DNA follows: TGTGCCACCAGCAGAGACAGGGGGAACAATCAGCCCCAGCATTTT. Amino acid sequence: CATSRDRGNNQPQHF.

V gene TRBV2 combines with J gene TRBJ2-3; 11 bases are shared with TRBD2. Germline assignment: CDR1 SNHLY and CDR2 FYNNEI. The V and J ends lost 6 bases and 0 bases, in that order; junction bases with no gene match: 5. The CDR3 runs to 16 residues. The CDR3 region is CASSRRLAGSTDTQYF. CDR3 DNA sequence: TGTGCCAGCAGCAGACGACTAGCGGGAAGCACAGATACGCAGTATTTT.

The chain recombines TRBV6-6 with TRBJ2-1; TRBD1 matches at 7 bases. Germline trimming cut 6 bases from V and 3 bases from J; bases unmatched to any gene: 8. The CDR3 runs to 15 residues. Germline lookup yields CDR1 MNHNY and CDR2 SVGAGI (reference sequence). The CDR3 spells CASSPGQVFYNEQFF. Written as DNA, the CDR3 is TGTGCCAGCAGCCCCGGACAGGTCTTCTACAATGAGCAGTTCTTC.